This TCR beta chain was sequenced for a study of blood T cells in healthy people across ages. CDR1 and CDR2 (germline): SQVTM, ANQGSEA. The CDR3 length is 11 residues. Sample-barcoded 5' priming and a J-beta primer mix drove a second PCR of about 7 to 11 cycles. Each CDR3 protein is one row after TCRdb ran MiXCR on the 5' RACE reads. This table holds about 780,000 distinct CDR3 sequences, about 46% found once. Concerning this clonotype itself: A much more abundant neighbour one base away suggests this may be a read error.

Sequencing was performed on blood. The sequence came from an elderly man in good health. The chain recombines TRBV29-1 with TRBJ2-5; 8 nucleotides align to TRBD1. Judging by the DNA end, TRBJ2-7 fits better; the J call may be wrong. This chain's CDR3 is CSVAGGNEQYF. The CDR3 DNA is TGCAGCGTTGCAGGGGGCAACGAGCAGTACTTC.